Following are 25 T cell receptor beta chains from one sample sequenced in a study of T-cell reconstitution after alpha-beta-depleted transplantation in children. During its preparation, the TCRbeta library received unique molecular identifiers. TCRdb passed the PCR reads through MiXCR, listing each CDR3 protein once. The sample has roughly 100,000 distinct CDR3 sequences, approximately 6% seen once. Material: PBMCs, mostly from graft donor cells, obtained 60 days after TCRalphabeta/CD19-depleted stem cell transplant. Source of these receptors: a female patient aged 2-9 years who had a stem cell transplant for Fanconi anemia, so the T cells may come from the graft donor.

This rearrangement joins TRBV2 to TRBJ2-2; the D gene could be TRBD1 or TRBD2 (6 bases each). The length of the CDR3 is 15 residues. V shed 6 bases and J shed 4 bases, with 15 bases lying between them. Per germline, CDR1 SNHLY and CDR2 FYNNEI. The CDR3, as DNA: TGTGCCAGCAGCAAACAGGGCGGGGTCACCGGGGAGCTGTTTTTT. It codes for CASSKQGGVTGELFF.

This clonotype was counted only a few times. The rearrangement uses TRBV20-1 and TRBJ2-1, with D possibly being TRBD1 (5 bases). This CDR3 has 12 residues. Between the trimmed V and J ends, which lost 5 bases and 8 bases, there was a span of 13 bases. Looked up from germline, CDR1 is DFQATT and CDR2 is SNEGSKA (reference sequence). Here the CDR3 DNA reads TGCAGTGCTCCGGACCAGGGCGATGAGCAGTTCTTC. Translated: CSAPDQGDEQFF.

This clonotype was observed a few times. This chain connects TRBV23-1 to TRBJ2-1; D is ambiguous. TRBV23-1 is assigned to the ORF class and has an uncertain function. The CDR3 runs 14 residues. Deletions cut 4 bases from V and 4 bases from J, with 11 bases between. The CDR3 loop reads CASSLRKQYNEQFF. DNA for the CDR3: TGCGCCAGCAGTCTGCGTAAACAGTACAATGAGCAGTTCTTC.

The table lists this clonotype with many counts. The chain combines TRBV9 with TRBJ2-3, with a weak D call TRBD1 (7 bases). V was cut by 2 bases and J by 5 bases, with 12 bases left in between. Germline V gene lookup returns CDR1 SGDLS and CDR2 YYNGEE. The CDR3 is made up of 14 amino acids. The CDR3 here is CASSVLQGGDTQYF. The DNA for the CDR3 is TGTGCCAGCAGCGTGCTTCAGGGGGGAGATACGCAGTATTTT.

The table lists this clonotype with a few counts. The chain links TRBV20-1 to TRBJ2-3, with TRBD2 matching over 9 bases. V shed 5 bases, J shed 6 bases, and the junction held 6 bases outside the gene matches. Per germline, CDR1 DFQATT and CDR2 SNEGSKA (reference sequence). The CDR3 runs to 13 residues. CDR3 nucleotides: TGCAGTGCTGTAATTAGCGGGAGCGATACGCAGTATTTT. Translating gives CSAVISGSDTQYF.

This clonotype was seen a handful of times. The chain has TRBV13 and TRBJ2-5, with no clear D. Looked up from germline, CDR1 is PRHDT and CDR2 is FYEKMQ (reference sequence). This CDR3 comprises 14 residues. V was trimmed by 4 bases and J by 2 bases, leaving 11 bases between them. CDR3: CASSSVGLQETQYF. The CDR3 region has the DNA TGTGCCAGCAGCTCCGTGGGTCTACAAGAGACCCAGTACTTC.

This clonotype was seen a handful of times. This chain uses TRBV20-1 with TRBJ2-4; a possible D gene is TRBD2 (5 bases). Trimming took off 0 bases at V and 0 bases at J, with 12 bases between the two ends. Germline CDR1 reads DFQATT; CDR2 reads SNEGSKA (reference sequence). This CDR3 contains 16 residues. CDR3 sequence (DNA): TGCAGTGCTAGAGACCCGTTGGGGAGAGCCAAAAACATTCAGTACTTC. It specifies CSARDPLGRAKNIQYF.

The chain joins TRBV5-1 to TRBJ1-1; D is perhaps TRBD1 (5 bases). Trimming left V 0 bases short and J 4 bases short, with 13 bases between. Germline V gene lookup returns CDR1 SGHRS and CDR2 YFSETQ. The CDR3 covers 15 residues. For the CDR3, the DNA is TGCGCCAGCAGCTTGGTAGGCAGGGCGACCACTGAAGCTTTCTTT. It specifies CASSLVGRATTEAFF.

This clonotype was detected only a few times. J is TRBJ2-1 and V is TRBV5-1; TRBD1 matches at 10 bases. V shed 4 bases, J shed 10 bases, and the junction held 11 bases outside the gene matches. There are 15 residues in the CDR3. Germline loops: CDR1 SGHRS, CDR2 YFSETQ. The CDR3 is CASSRTGTGVEEQFF. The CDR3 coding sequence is TGCGCCAGCAGCCGAACCGGGACAGGGGTGGAGGAGCAGTTCTTC.

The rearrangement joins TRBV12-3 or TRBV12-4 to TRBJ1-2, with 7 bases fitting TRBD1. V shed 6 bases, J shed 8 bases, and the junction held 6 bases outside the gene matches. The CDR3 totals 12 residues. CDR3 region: CASRLGTEGYTF. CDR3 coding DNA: TGTGCCAGCAGACTCGGGACAGAGGGCTACACCTTC.

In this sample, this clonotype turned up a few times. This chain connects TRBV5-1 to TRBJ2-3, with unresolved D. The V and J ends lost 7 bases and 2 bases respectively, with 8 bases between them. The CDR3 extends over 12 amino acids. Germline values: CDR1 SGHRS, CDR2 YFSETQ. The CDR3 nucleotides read TGCGCCAGCGGAACCCACACAGATACGCAGTATTTT. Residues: CASGTHTDTQYF.

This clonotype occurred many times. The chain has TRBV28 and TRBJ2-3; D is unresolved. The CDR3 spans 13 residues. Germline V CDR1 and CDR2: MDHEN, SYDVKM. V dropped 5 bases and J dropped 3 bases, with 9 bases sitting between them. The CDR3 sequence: CASSIGSTDTQYF. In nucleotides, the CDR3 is TGTGCCAGCAGTATCGGAAGTACAGATACGCAGTATTTT.

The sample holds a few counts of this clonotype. The CDR3 DNA follows: TGTGCCAGCAGCGTAGATTCCGGAAACCTTTACAATGAGCAGTTCTTC. Encoded protein: CASSVDSGNLYNEQFF. The J gene is TRBJ2-1, the V gene TRBV9, with no clear D. The ends were cut back, 0 bases at V and 4 bases at J, with 14 bases in the middle. The CDR3 has 16 residues. The germline gives CDR1 SGDLS, CDR2 YYNGEE.

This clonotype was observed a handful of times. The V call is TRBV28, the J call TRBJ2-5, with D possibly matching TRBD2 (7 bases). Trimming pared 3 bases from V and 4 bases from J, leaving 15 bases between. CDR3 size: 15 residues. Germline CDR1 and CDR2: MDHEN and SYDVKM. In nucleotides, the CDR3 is TGTGCCAGCAGTTTTAGGGGGGGGCACCGAGAGACCCAGTACTTC. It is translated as CASSFRGGHRETQYF.

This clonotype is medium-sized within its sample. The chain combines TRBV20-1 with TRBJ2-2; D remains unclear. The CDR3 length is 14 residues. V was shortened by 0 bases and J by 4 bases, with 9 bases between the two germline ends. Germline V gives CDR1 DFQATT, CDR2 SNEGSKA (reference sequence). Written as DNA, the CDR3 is TGCAGTGCTAGAGATGTGGCACCCACCGGGGAGCTGTTTTTT. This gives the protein CSARDVAPTGELFF.

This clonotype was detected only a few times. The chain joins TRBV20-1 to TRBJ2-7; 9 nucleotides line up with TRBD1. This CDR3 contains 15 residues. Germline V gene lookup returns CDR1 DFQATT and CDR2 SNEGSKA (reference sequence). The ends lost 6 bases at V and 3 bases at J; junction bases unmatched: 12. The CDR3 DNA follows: TGCAGTGCCAAAGACAGGGGGATGGGGCACTACGAGCAGTACTTC. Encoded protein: CSAKDRGMGHYEQYF.

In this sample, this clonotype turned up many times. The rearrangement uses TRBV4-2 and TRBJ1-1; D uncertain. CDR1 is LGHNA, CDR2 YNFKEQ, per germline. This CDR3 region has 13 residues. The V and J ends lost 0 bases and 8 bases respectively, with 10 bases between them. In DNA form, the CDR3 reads TGTGCCAGCAGCCAAGATCCCGAGTCCGAAGCTTTCTTT. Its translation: CASSQDPESEAFF.

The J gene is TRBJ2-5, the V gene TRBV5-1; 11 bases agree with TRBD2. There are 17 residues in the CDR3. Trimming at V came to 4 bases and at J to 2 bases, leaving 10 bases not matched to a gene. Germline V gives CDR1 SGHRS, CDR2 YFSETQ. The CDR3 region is CASSRLAGTSRQETQYF. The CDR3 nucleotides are TGCGCCAGCAGCAGACTAGCGGGGACCTCCAGACAAGAGACCCAGTACTTC.

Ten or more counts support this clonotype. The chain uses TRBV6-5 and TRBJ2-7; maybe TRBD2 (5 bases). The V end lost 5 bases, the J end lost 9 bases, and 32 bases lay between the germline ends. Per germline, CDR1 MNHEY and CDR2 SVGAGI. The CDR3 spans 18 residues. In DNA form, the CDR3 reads TGTGCCAGCAGTCTCGAGCCCCGAGGGAGAAAAATATACACGCGGCAGTACTTC. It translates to CASSLEPRGRKIYTRQYF.

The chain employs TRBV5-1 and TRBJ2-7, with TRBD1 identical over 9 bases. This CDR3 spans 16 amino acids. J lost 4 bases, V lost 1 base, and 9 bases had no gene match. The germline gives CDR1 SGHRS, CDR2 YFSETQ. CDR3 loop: CASSLFPGTGRYEQYF. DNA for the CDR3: TGCGCCAGCAGCTTGTTCCCCGGGACAGGGAGATACGAGCAGTACTTC.

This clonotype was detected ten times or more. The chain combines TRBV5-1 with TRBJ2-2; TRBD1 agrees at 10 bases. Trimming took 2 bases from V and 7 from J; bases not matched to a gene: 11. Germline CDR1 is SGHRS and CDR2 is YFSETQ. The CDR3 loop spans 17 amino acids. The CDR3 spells CASSFDPGTGASGELFF. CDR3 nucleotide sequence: TGCGCCAGCAGCTTTGACCCCGGGACAGGGGCCAGCGGGGAGCTGTTTTTT.

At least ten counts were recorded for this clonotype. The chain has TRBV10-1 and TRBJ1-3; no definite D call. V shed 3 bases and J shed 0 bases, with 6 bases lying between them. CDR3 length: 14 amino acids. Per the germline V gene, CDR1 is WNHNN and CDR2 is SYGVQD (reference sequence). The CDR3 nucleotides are TGCGCCAGCAGTGAAACATACTCTGGAAACACCATATATTTT. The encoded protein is CASSETYSGNTIYF.

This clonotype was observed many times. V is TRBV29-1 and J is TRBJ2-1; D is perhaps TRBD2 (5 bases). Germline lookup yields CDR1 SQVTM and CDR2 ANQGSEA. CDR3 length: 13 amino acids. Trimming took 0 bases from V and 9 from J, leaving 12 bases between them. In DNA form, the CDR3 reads TGCAGCGTTGAAGATGACTACCGTAGTGAGCAGTTCTTC. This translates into CSVEDDYRSEQFF.

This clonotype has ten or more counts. CDR3 sequence reads: CSVEELGVSGLPYNEQFF. CDR3 nucleotide sequence: TGCAGCGTTGAAGAACTCGGGGTTAGCGGGCTACCCTACAATGAGCAGTTCTTC. The rearrangement links TRBV29-1 to TRBJ2-1, with 7 nucleotides matching TRBD2. The CDR3 is made up of 18 amino acids. Germline CDR1 SQVTM, CDR2 ANQGSEA. The junction had 13 bases not matched to a gene; V was cut back by 0 bases and J by 2 bases.

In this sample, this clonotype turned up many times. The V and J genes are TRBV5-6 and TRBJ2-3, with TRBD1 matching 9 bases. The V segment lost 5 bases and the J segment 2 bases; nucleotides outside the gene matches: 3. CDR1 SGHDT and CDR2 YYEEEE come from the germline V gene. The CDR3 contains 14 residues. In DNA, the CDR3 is TGTGCCAGCAGGGGACAGGGTTACACAGATACGCAGTATTTT. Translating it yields CASRGQGYTDTQYF.